The rows below give T cell receptor beta chains drawn from one sample of a study of OX40 agonist ivuxolimab in advanced cancers. Data came from immunoSEQ multiplex PCR; TCRdb stores just in-frame clones and leaves some out. The profile shows some 97,000 clones, 85% to 95% of them singletons. The sample was CD4+ or CD8+ T cells sorted from blood, taken in a trial of the OX40 agonist ivuxolimab. The receptor source for this set is an adult with an advanced solid tumor such as melanoma, head and neck, liver or kidney cancer. CDR3s include the opening cysteine and the closing phenylalanine or tryptophan. A D gene is named only where the DNA matches it firmly. Rows give clone size only sometimes, using once, few, many, or a class for an expanded clone.

abundance: .; v_gene: TRBV7-9; j_gene: TRBJ1-1; d_gene: .; CDR3nt: TGTGCCAGCAGCTTAGAGATAAACACTGAAGCTTTCTTT; CDR3aa: CASSLEINTEAFF
abundance: .; v_gene: TRBV4-2; j_gene: TRBJ2-5; d_gene: .; CDR3nt: TGTGCCAGCAGCGCCAGGACAGACACCCAAGAGACCCAGTACTTC; CDR3aa: CASSARTDTQETQYF
abundance: .; v_gene: TRBV5-4; j_gene: TRBJ2-3; d_gene: TRBD2; CDR3nt: TGTGCCAGCAGCTTCGGACTAGCGGGATCAGATACGCAGTATTTT; CDR3aa: CASSFGLAGSDTQYF
abundance: .; v_gene: TRBV2; j_gene: TRBJ2-3; d_gene: TRBD2; CDR3nt: TGTGCCAGCACTAAGGGACTAGCGGGACCTAGCACAGATACGCAGTATTTT; CDR3aa: CASTKGLAGPSTDTQYF
abundance: .; v_gene: TRBV7-9; j_gene: TRBJ2-7; d_gene: TRBD1; CDR3nt: TGTGCCAGCAGCTCTAGACAGGGGGCGTACGAGCAGTACTTC; CDR3aa: CASSSRQGAYEQYF
abundance: .; v_gene: TRBV6-1; j_gene: TRBJ2-1; d_gene: .; CDR3nt: TGTGCCAGCAGTGAGGACAGCATCTCCTACAATGAGCAGTTCTTC; CDR3aa: CASSEDSISYNEQFF
abundance: .; v_gene: TRBV27; j_gene: TRBJ2-7; d_gene: TRBD2; CDR3nt: TGTGCCAGCAGGCAAGCGGGAGGGTTGGAGCAGTACTTC; CDR3aa: CASRQAGGLEQYF
abundance: .; v_gene: TRBV18; j_gene: TRBJ2-5; d_gene: .; CDR3nt: TGTGCCAGCTCACCACAGGGTGGGGAGACCCAGTACTTC; CDR3aa: CASSPQGGETQYF
abundance: .; v_gene: TRBV7-3; j_gene: TRBJ2-5; d_gene: TRBD1; CDR3nt: TGTGCCAGCAGCCGAGGGGGCGGAGAGACCCAGTACTTC; CDR3aa: CASSRGGGETQYF
abundance: .; v_gene: TRBV29-1; j_gene: TRBJ2-1; d_gene: TRBD2; CDR3nt: TGCAGCGTTGCCTCTAGCGGGAGGGTGTACAATGAGCAGTTCTTC; CDR3aa: CSVASSGRVYNEQFF
abundance: .; v_gene: TRBV6-5; j_gene: TRBJ2-3; d_gene: TRBD2; CDR3nt: TGTGCCAGCAAGTTTACGGGAGGTGAAGATACGCAGTATTTT; CDR3aa: CASKFTGGEDTQYF
abundance: .; v_gene: TRBV4-3; j_gene: TRBJ1-5; d_gene: .; CDR3nt: TGCGCCAGCAGCCAGGAGGCATATAGCAATCAGCCCCAGCATTTT; CDR3aa: CASSQEAYSNQPQHF
abundance: .; v_gene: TRBV28; j_gene: TRBJ2-7; d_gene: TRBD1; CDR3nt: TGTGCCGGGGGGAGGACAGGGGCGATATACGAGCAGTACTTC; CDR3aa: CAGGRTGAIYEQYF
abundance: .; v_gene: TRBV6-5; j_gene: TRBJ2-6; d_gene: .; CDR3nt: TGTGCCAGCAGTTCACGAGACTCTGGGGCCAACGTCCTGACTTTC; CDR3aa: CASSSRDSGANVLTF
abundance: once; v_gene: TRBV7-9; j_gene: TRBJ1-4; d_gene: .; CDR3nt: TGTGCCAGCAGCTTACCGGGGACTAATGAAAAACTGTTTTTT; CDR3aa: CASSLPGTNEKLFF
abundance: .; v_gene: TRBV11-2; j_gene: TRBJ2-3; d_gene: TRBD2; CDR3nt: TGTGCCAGCAGCTTAGTCGGACTAGCGACAGATACGCAGTATTTT; CDR3aa: CASSLVGLATDTQYF
abundance: .; v_gene: TRBV2; j_gene: TRBJ1-1; d_gene: .; CDR3nt: TGTGCCAGCAGGTATAGGGACATGAACACTGAAGCTTTCTTT; CDR3aa: CASRYRDMNTEAFF
abundance: .; v_gene: TRBV5-1; j_gene: TRBJ2-7; d_gene: .; CDR3nt: TGCGCCAGCAGCCCGGTGGGTGGGGCGGCCTACGAGCAGTACTTC; CDR3aa: CASSPVGGAAYEQYF
abundance: .; v_gene: TRBV7-9; j_gene: TRBJ1-2; d_gene: .; CDR3nt: TGTGCCAGCAGCTTATCCGCCGTTGGCTACACCTTC; CDR3aa: CASSLSAVGYTF
abundance: .; v_gene: TRBV30; j_gene: TRBJ2-7; d_gene: .; CDR3nt: TGTGCCTGGAGTGGGCCCCCAAAACAGGGCGAGCAGTACTTC; CDR3aa: CAWSGPPKQGEQYF
abundance: .; v_gene: TRBV5-1; j_gene: TRBJ2-3; d_gene: .; CDR3nt: TGCGCCAGCAGCTTCTCGGGAGTGGAGACAGATACGCAGTATTTT; CDR3aa: CASSFSGVETDTQYF
abundance: .; v_gene: TRBV7-2; j_gene: TRBJ2-1; d_gene: .; CDR3nt: TGTGCCAGCAGCCCCAGGGTCTCGGGCAATGAGCAGTTCTTC; CDR3aa: CASSPRVSGNEQFF
abundance: .; v_gene: TRBV5-6; j_gene: TRBJ1-2; d_gene: TRBD1; CDR3nt: TGTGCCAGCAGCTTAGGCAGGGGGCACTATGGCTACACCTTC; CDR3aa: CASSLGRGHYGYTF
abundance: .; v_gene: TRBV19; j_gene: TRBJ2-1; d_gene: .; CDR3nt: TGTGCCAGTAGCGCGATCCAGGGTAGCTTACGCAATGAGCAGTTCTTC; CDR3aa: CASSAIQGSLRNEQFF
abundance: .; v_gene: TRBV5-1; j_gene: TRBJ2-5; d_gene: .; CDR3nt: TGCGCCAGCAGCTTGGTAGAAGAGACCCAGTACTTC; CDR3aa: CASSLVEETQYF
abundance: .; v_gene: TRBV5-1; j_gene: TRBJ1-2; d_gene: .; CDR3nt: TGCGCCAGCAGCTTGGGGGACCCCCGGAACTATGGCTACACCTTC; CDR3aa: CASSLGDPRNYGYTF
abundance: few; v_gene: TRBV2; j_gene: TRBJ2-7; d_gene: .; CDR3nt: TGTGCCAGCAGTGAAAGGCGAGAGCAGTACTTC; CDR3aa: CASSERREQYF
abundance: .; v_gene: TRBV6-5; j_gene: TRBJ2-3; d_gene: .; CDR3nt: TGTGCCAGCAGTTCGACCACAGATACGCAGTATTTT; CDR3aa: CASSSTTDTQYF
abundance: .; v_gene: TRBV2; j_gene: TRBJ2-5; d_gene: .; CDR3nt: TGTGCCAGCAGTGATATCCTTGAGACCCAGTACTTC; CDR3aa: CASSDILETQYF
abundance: .; v_gene: TRBV28; j_gene: TRBJ2-1; d_gene: .; CDR3nt: TGTGCCAGCAGCCTGGACAGCAACAATGAGCAGTTCTTC; CDR3aa: CASSLDSNNEQFF
abundance: .; v_gene: TRBV9; j_gene: TRBJ2-1; d_gene: TRBD2; CDR3nt: TGTGCCAGCAGCGCTACCGGGACTAGCGGTTACAATGAGCAGTTCTTC; CDR3aa: CASSATGTSGYNEQFF
abundance: .; v_gene: TRBV4-3; j_gene: TRBJ1-5; d_gene: .; CDR3nt: TGCGCCAGCAGCCAAGCTTTTAGGCAGGGTGAGCCCCAGCATTTT; CDR3aa: CASSQAFRQGEPQHF
abundance: .; v_gene: TRBV6-5; j_gene: TRBJ1-4; d_gene: .; CDR3nt: TGTGCCAGCAGGGACGGGGGTCTACGAAATGAAAAACTGTTTTTT; CDR3aa: CASRDGGLRNEKLFF
abundance: .; v_gene: TRBV19; j_gene: TRBJ2-1; d_gene: TRBD1; CDR3nt: TGTGCCAGTAGGGCGACAGGGGGGGACTACAATGAGCAGTTCTTC; CDR3aa: CASRATGGDYNEQFF
abundance: .; v_gene: TRBV28; j_gene: TRBJ1-4; d_gene: TRBD1; CDR3nt: TGTGCCAGCAGTTCGGGACAGGGAGGGCAGGAAAAACTGTTTTTT; CDR3aa: CASSSGQGGQEKLFF